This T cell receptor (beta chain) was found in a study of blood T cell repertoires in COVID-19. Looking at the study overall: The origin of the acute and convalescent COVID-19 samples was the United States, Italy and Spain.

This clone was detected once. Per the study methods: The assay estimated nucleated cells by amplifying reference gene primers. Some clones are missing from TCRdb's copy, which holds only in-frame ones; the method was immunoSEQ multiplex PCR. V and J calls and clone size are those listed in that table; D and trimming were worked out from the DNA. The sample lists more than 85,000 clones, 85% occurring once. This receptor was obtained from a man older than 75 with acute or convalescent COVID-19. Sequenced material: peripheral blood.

In DNA, the CDR3 is TGTGCCAGCACCAAGGGGGAGAATGAAAAACTGTTTTTT. Translated, it gives CASTKGENEKLFF. The chain recombines TRBV5-6 with TRBJ1-4, with TRBD1 as a possible D gene (6 bases). Germline V gene lookup returns CDR1 SGHDT and CDR2 YYEEEE. Trimming shortened V by 6 bases and J by 5 bases, and 11 bases separated the two germline ends. The CDR3 runs 13 residues.